A selection of T cell receptor beta chains follows, all from one sample in a study of T-cell memory formation after mild COVID-19. TCRdb redid the calling of the 5' RACE reads with MiXCR, one entry per CDR3 protein. The sample lists about 140,000 distinct CDR3 sequences, around 21% seen once, with approximately 2.3% in the top ten. Source material: PBMCs or a T cell subset sorted from them (not recorded which). The origin of the receptors is an adult woman who had mild COVID-19 (a few samples of this study predate the infection). Cell type and time point are not known. Both conserved end residues are trimmed from each CDR3. Each record gives: V gene, D gene, CDR3 protein. A D gene is named only where the DNA matches it firmly.

V gene: TRBV15; D gene: .; CDR3 protein: ATSRGAVGDTQY
V gene: TRBV2; D gene: .; CDR3 protein: ASSSQYNEQF
V gene: TRBV7-2; D gene: .; CDR3 protein: ASSPRVGDNQPQH
V gene: TRBV7-2; D gene: .; CDR3 protein: ASSLVGDLGTQY
V gene: TRBV5-4; D gene: .; CDR3 protein: ASSLGGAADTQY
V gene: TRBV7-9; D gene: .; CDR3 protein: ASSLAKAASSYNSPLH
V gene: TRBV12-3/TRBV12-4; D gene: .; CDR3 protein: ASSHNRVVSYGYT
V gene: TRBV19; D gene: .; CDR3 protein: ASSIPANGPPLH
V gene: TRBV7-2; D gene: TRBD2; CDR3 protein: ASSFLPGLAVQSTDTQY
V gene: TRBV7-2; D gene: .; CDR3 protein: ASSFPGAPDTQY
V gene: TRBV6-5; D gene: .; CDR3 protein: ASSGTSEQAF
V gene: TRBV7-2; D gene: .; CDR3 protein: ASSFYRELF
V gene: TRBV7-3; D gene: .; CDR3 protein: ASSLTGTTQNTEAF
V gene: TRBV7-9; D gene: .; CDR3 protein: ASSPTGSSAF
V gene: TRBV29-1; D gene: .; CDR3 protein: SAQVGQSPTDTQY
V gene: TRBV20-1; D gene: .; CDR3 protein: SAAPSGLRSSYNEQF
V gene: TRBV7-2; D gene: .; CDR3 protein: ASSLARRTEQF
V gene: TRBV20-1; D gene: .; CDR3 protein: SARDQEGASYEQY
V gene: TRBV7-2; D gene: .; CDR3 protein: ASSLGTAANYGYT
V gene: TRBV11-2; D gene: .; CDR3 protein: ASSSLQGNTEAF
V gene: TRBV5-1; D gene: .; CDR3 protein: ASSLPTGTNQETQY
V gene: TRBV12-3/TRBV12-4; D gene: .; CDR3 protein: ASSDPVLAGTQY
V gene: TRBV11-2; D gene: TRBD2; CDR3 protein: ASSLEGGLAGQKQF
V gene: TRBV7-3; D gene: .; CDR3 protein: ASSLAADPAYEQY
V gene: TRBV11-2; D gene: TRBD1; CDR3 protein: ASSRAPLTGGFLNEQF
V gene: TRBV14; D gene: .; CDR3 protein: ASSQVGARNEQF